This is a list of T cell receptor beta chains from one sample in a study of shared clonotypes between healthy human individuals. Only in-frame clones appear in the TCRdb table, and some are missing; sequencing was by immunoSEQ multiplex PCR. The data hold 800,000 to 1,200,000 clones, with around 78% observed a single time. Sequencing used memory CD4+ T cells from PBMCs. Receptor source: a man aged 18 to 30 in good health. Some clones in this sample may be carry-over from other donors' samples. CDR3s include the opening cysteine and the closing phenylalanine or tryptophan. Fields, in order: V gene, J gene, CDR3 length, CDR3 protein.

>TRBV7-9|TRBJ2-4|11
CASSPSNIQYF
>TRBV27|TRBJ1-2|16
CASSFFPGSSPYGYTF
>TRBV5-6|TRBJ2-3|15
CASSWGEGSTDTQYF
>TRBV30|TRBJ2-7|14
CAWRPEGGIGEQYF
>TRBV5-1|TRBJ2-3|15
CASSDLAGNTDTQYF
>TRBV5-1|TRBJ2-5|14
CATKGIGGLETQYF
>TRBV5-1|TRBJ2-7|14
CASSWVGGAYEQYF
>TRBV28|TRBJ2-1|16
CASSLFRPLAGYEQFF
>TRBV28|TRBJ2-3|15
CASLLAGGPTDTQYF
>TRBV6-6|TRBJ2-5|16
CASSRTGPSYQETQYF
>TRBV6-1|TRBJ2-5|14
CASTLDRGWETQYF
>TRBV11-2|TRBJ1-4|14
CASSQWVYNEKLFF
>TRBV19|TRBJ1-5|14
CASSRSGLNQPQHF
>TRBV7-9|TRBJ1-1|13
CASSLELNTEAFF
>TRBV28|TRBJ2-3|15
CASRATGYPPDTQYF